This T cell receptor (beta chain) stems from a study of cytotoxic CD8 clonotypes in ibrutinib-treated CLL. Trimming cost V 7 bases and J 1 base, with 10 bases left between them. Germline V gene data show CDR1 as MDHEN and CDR2 as SYDVKM. CDR3 length: 14 amino acids. Depth targeted 1 in 200,000 to 1 in 1 million T cells, averaging 10x coverage per clonotype. Profiling relied on immunoSEQ multiplex PCR, and the TCRdb table lists in-frame clones only, not all of them. The table lists 15,000 or so clones, 55% to 80% of them singletons. V usage is TRBV28 and J usage is TRBJ2-2; perhaps TRBD1 as D (6 bases). This receptor was obtained from a human donor with chronic lymphocytic leukemia. Source: PBMCs, taken after 12 months of ibrutinib treatment. CDR3 in amino acids: CASIRTENTGELFF. The CDR3 DNA is TGTGCCAGCATAAGGACAGAGAACACCGGGGAGCTGTTTTTT.